The clone carrying this T cell receptor (beta chain) appeared a few times. What it binds is not known. Sample-barcoded 5' priming and a J-beta primer mix drove a second PCR of roughly 6 to 12 cycles. Paired-end reads containing CDR3 totaled no fewer than 2.5 million for each sample. MiXCR, run by TCRdb on the 5' RACE reads, gives a single entry per CDR3 protein. The sample shows about a million distinct CDR3 sequences, roughly 50% of them seen only once. The donors, all healthy, were Caucasians living in Russia, aged roughly 6 to 100. At least 7 million PBMCs were isolated per sample. These data belong to a study of blood T cells in healthy people across ages. The CDR3 is 15 residues long. Germline V gene data show CDR1 as DFQATT and CDR2 as SNEGSKA (reference sequence). Trimming shortened V by 1 base and J by 0 bases, and 10 bases separated the two germline ends. Study-level results: In these data, TCR beta diversity tracked strongly with naive T cell percentage.

The sequencing sample was made of blood. The clonotype originates from a woman aged 60-75 years in good health. The V call is TRBV20-1, the J call TRBJ2-1; TRBD2 might be the D (5 bases). The CDR3 DNA reads as TGCAGTGCTAGAGGGTGGAGGAGCTCCTACAATGAGCAGTTCTTC. It encodes CSARGWRSSYNEQFF.